The clone carrying this T cell receptor beta chain was counted only a few times. Its target is not known. Trimming shortened V by 5 bases and J by 11 bases, and 10 bases separated the two germline ends. This CDR3 is built from 11 residues. Germline-derived CDR1 and CDR2 are SGHTA and FQGNSA. The entry originates in a study of T-cell memory formation after mild COVID-19. Study-level results: Shrinking CD4+ clones resided mostly in CM and EM, and CD8+ ones in EMRA. Memory sampled before infection contained some responding clones, suggesting cross-reactive memory joined.

MiXCR, applied by TCRdb to the 5' RACE reads, yields one record per CDR3 protein. The sample lists some 150,000 distinct CDR3 sequences, approximately 26% seen once, with around 22% in the top ten. This chain connects TRBV7-2 to TRBJ2-1, with D unresolved. This clonotype originated in an adult woman who had mild COVID-19 (a few samples of this study predate the infection). Cell type and time point are not known. The sample taken for sequencing was PBMCs or a T cell subset sorted from them (not recorded which). The CDR3: CASSASWQQFF. CDR3 nucleotides: TGTGCCAGCAGCGCCTCGTGGCAGCAGTTCTTC. The full variable domain, rest sourced from reference TRBV7-2 and TRBJ2-1, is GAGVSQSPSNKVTEKGKDVELRCDPISGHTALYWYRQSLGQGLEFLIYFQGNSAPDKSGLPSDRFSAERTGGSVSTLTIQRTQQEDSAVYLCASSASWQQFFGPGTRLTVL.